This T cell receptor (beta chain) is from a study of T cells in Graves' hyperthyroidism and ophthalmopathy. At the level of the study: Peripheral blood was collected at initial diagnosis, before any treatment.

Looked up from germline, CDR1 is SEHNR and CDR2 is FQNEAQ (reference sequence). The ends were cut back, 1 base at V and 6 bases at J, with 10 bases in the middle. This CDR3 comprises 13 residues. Amplification of TCR beta CDR3 regions was performed using RNA transcripts as template. A set of HTBI primers served as the primers for a first-round RT-PCR of the TCR CDR3. TCRdb re-called the multiplex PCR reads with MiXCR, one entry per CDR3 protein. Counted here are approximately 510,000 distinct CDR3 sequences, 20% occurring once; the ten biggest clones make up about 25%. This TCR derives from a man aged 18 to 30 with Graves' hyperthyroidism. Sequencing was done on a sample of blood. The rearrangement uses TRBV7-9 and TRBJ2-7; D is tentatively TRBD1 or TRBD2 (5 bases each). CDR3 in amino acids: CASSLESGREQYF. As DNA, the CDR3 is TGTGCCAGCAGCTTAGAGTCGGGGCGCGAGCAGTACTTC.